The source of this T cell receptor (beta chain) is a study of T cell responses to AZD1222 COVID-19 vaccine. Trimming removed 4 bases at V and 1 base at J, with 11 bases between. CDR3 length: 14 amino acids. The germline gives CDR1 SQVTM, CDR2 ANQGSEA. Using immunoSEQ multiplex PCR, the repertoire was profiled, and TCRdb retains in-frame clones only, with some absent. This table has more than 95,000 clones, 87% appearing once. Study-level findings and limits: Dominant at 160-218 and 743-854, vaccine-associated CD4 TCRs also spanned spike. Donors were largely white British and mainly female; clonal diversity was possibly underestimated. The number of AZD1222 recipients seropositive at baseline was only five or six. The study reported that nearly half of spike-specific TCRs target unmutated variant regions.

Notes on this clone: Its antigen is unknown.

The chain links TRBV29-1 to TRBJ1-3; the D gene is possibly TRBD1 (5 bases). The receptor comes from an adult in good health. The sequencing here drew on peripheral blood, taken on day 0 of AZD1222 vaccination. The chain's CDR3 is CSVVLGDSGNTIYF. The CDR3 DNA reads as TGCAGCGTTGTTTTAGGGGATTCTGGAAACACCATATATTTT.